What follows are 9 T cell receptor beta chains derived from one specimen sequenced in a study of cytomegalovirus exposure and HLA in healthy donors. Vbeta (60) and Jbeta (13) primers were used in the PCR. Assay: immunoSEQ multiplex PCR; the TCRdb copy retains only in-frame clones and omits some. The sample lists 85,000 to 130,000 clones, about 70% occurring once. The sequenced sample consisted of PBMCs. The receptors come from a female donor in good health and CMV-seronegative.

This clone appeared once. The CDR3 sequence is CASSEVVSGRGTGELFF. In DNA, the CDR3 is TGTGCCAGCAGTGAAGTCGTTAGCGGGAGGGGCACCGGGGAGCTGTTTTTT. J is TRBJ2-2 and V is TRBV6-1; 11 bases agree with TRBD2. Germline V gene sequence: CDR1 MNHNS, CDR2 SASEGT. V lost 1 base to trimming and J lost 4 bases; unmatched junction nucleotides: 5. The CDR3 loop spans 17 amino acids.

This clone was observed many times. The V gene is TRBV28, the J gene TRBJ1-1, with TRBD1 as a possible D gene (6 bases). The germline CDR1 and CDR2 sequences are MDHEN and SYDVKM. Trimming took off 2 bases at V and 0 bases at J, with 7 bases between the two ends. This CDR3 contains 14 residues. The DNA for the CDR3 is TGTGCCAGCAGTTTAAGGGACATGAACACTGAAGCTTTCTTT. Its translation: CASSLRDMNTEAFF.

This sequence joins TRBV19 and TRBJ2-7, with D perhaps matching TRBD2 (5 bases). Germline assignment: CDR1 LNHDA and CDR2 SQIVND (reference sequence). V was pared by 5 bases and J by 3 bases, with 8 bases between. The CDR3 runs 12 residues. The DNA of the CDR3 is TGTGCCAGTAGTGCGGGTTACTACGAGCAGTACTTC. It is translated as CASSAGYYEQYF.

V usage is TRBV27 and J usage is TRBJ2-7; possibly TRBD2 for D (6 bases). The length of the CDR3 is 15 residues. CDR1 is MNHEY and CDR2 is SMNVEV in the germline V gene (reference sequence). Between the trimmed V and J ends, which lost 4 bases and 4 bases, there was a span of 17 bases. In DNA form, the CDR3 reads TGTGCCAGCAGTTGGGCTGGCGGAGGGGCGTACGAGCAGTACTTC. It translates to CASSWAGGGAYEQYF.

V is TRBV7-8 and J is TRBJ2-2; D is unresolved. The V gene's germline CDR1 is SGHVS and CDR2 FQNEAQ. V lost 1 base, J lost 9 bases, and 6 bases lay in between. CDR3 length: 12 residues. CDR3 sequence (DNA): TGTGCCAGCAGCTTAGAACAGAGGGAGCTGTTTTTT. Its protein product is CASSLEQRELFF.

V and J are TRBV30 and TRBJ2-7; the match to TRBD2 covers 7 bases. Per germline, CDR1 GTSNPN and CDR2 SVGIG (reference sequence). This CDR3 is built from 14 residues. V trimming: 1 base; J trimming: 3 bases; junction bases outside the gene matches: 6. CDR3 region: CAWSGWSGIYEQYF. The DNA of the CDR3 is TGTGCCTGGAGTGGATGGAGCGGGATCTACGAGCAGTACTTC.

V usage is TRBV7-2 and J usage is TRBJ1-5, with D perhaps matching TRBD1 (6 bases). The germline gives CDR1 SGHTA, CDR2 FQGNSA. Between the trimmed V and J ends, which lost 0 bases and 0 bases, there was a span of 12 bases. The CDR3 covers 17 residues. The CDR3, as DNA: TGTGCCAGCAGCTTAGCAACCGGGGACATTAGCAATCAGCCCCAGCATTTT. This codes for CASSLATGDISNQPQHF.

This chain uses TRBV29-1 with TRBJ2-7; D unclear. The V gene lost 1 base and the J gene lost 7 bases, with 20 bases spanning the gap. Germline V gives CDR1 SQVTM, CDR2 ANQGSEA. CDR3 length equals 15 residues. The CDR3 sequence is CSVEAPDGQFREQYF. CDR3 coding DNA: TGCAGCGTTGAAGCGCCAGATGGGCAGTTTCGGGAGCAGTACTTC.

This clone was seen a single time. The chain is built from TRBV18 and TRBJ2-1; D might be TRBD2 (5 bases). Trimming removed 3 bases at V and 8 bases at J, with 17 bases between. Germline CDR1 KGHSH, CDR2 LQKENI. This CDR3 is built from 15 residues. CDR3 residues: CASSPPPPAGYEQFF. As DNA, the CDR3 is TGTGCCAGCTCACCTCCCCCCCCCGCGGGCTATGAGCAGTTCTTC.